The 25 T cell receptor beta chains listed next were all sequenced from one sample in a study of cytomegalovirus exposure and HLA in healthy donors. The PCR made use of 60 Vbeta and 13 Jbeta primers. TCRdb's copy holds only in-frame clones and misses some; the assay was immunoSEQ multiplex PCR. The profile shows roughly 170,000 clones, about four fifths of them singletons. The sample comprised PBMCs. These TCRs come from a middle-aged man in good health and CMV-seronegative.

The CDR3 region is CASSHLMGTGELGATDTQYF. As DNA, the CDR3 is TGCGCCAGCAGTCACCTAATGGGGACAGGAGAGCTTGGGGCCACAGATACGCAGTATTTT. The V and J genes are TRBV23-1 and TRBJ2-3; 8 nucleotides agree with TRBD1. TRBV23-1 is identified as an open reading frame with a role that is uncertain. V lost 3 bases and J lost 2; bases outside the gene matches: 19. The CDR3 runs to 20 residues.

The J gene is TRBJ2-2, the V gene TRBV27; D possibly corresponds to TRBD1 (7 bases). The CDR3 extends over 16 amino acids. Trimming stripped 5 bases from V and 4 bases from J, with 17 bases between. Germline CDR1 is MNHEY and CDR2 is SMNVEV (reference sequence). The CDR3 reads CASSPWRGPGTGELFF. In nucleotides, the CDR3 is TGTGCCAGCAGTCCCTGGAGGGGGCCGGGCACCGGGGAGCTGTTTTTT.

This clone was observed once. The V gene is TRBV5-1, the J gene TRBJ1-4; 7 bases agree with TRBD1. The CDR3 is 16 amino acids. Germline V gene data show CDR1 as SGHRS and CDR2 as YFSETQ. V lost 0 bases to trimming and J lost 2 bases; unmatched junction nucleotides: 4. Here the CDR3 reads CASSLDRGLTNEKLFF. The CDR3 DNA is TGCGCCAGCAGCTTGGACAGGGGTCTTACTAATGAAAAACTGTTTTTT.

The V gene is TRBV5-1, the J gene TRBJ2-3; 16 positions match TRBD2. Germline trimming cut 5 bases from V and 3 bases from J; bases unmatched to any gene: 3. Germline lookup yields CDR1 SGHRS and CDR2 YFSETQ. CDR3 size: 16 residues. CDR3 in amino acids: CASSKGLAGGTDTQYF. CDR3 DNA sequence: TGCGCCAGCAGTAAGGGACTAGCGGGAGGGACAGATACGCAGTATTTT.

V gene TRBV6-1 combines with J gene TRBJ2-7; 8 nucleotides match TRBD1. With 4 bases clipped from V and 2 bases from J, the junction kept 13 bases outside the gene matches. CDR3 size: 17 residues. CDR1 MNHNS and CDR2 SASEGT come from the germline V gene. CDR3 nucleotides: TGTGCCAGCAGTGGGATAAACCCGGGACAGGTAACCTACGAGCAGTACTTC. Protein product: CASSGINPGQVTYEQYF.

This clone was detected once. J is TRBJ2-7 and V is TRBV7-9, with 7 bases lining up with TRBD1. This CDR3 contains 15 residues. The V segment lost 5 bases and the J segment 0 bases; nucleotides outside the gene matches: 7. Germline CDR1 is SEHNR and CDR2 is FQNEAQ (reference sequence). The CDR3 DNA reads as TGTGCCAGCAGCCTCAAAGGGGGCCCCTCCTACGAGCAGTACTTC. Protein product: CASSLKGGPSYEQYF. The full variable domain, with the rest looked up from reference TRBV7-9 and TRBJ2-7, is DTGVSQNPRHKITKRGQNVTFRCDPISEHNRLYWYRQTLGQGPEFLTYFQNEAQLEKSRLLSDRFSAERPKGSFSTLEIQRTEQGDSAMYLCASSLKGGPSYEQYFGPGTRLTVT.

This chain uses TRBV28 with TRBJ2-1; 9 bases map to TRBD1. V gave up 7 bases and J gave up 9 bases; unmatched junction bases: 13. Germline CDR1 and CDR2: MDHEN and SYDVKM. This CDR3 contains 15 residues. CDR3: CASIGGGQGSIEQFF. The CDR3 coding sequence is TGTGCCAGCATCGGTGGGGGACAGGGATCGATTGAGCAGTTCTTC.

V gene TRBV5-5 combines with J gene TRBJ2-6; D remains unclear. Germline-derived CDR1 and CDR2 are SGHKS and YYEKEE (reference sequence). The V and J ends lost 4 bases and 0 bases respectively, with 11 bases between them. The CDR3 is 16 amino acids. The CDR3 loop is CASSTALVSGANVLTF. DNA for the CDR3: TGTGCCAGCAGCACCGCACTGGTCTCTGGGGCCAACGTCCTGACTTTC.

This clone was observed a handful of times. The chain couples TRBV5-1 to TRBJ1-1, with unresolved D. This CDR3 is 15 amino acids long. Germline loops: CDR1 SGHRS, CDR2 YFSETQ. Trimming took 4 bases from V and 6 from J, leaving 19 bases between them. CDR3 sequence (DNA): TGCGCCAGCAGCCTCTCAGTGTGGGCATGGCCTGAAGCTTTCTTT. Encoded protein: CASSLSVWAWPEAFF.

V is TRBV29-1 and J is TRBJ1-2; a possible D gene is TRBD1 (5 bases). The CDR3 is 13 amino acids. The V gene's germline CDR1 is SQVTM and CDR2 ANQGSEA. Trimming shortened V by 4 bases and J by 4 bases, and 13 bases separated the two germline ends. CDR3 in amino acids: CSVAGGESYGYTF. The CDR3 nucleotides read TGCAGCGTTGCCGGGGGGGAGAGCTATGGCTACACCTTC. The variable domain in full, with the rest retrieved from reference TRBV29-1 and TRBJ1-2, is SAVISQKPSRDICQRGTSLTIQCQVDSQVTMMFWYRQQPGQSLTLIATANQGSEATYESGFVIDKFPISRPNLTFSTLTVSNMSPEDSSIYLCSVAGGESYGYTFGSGTRLTVV.

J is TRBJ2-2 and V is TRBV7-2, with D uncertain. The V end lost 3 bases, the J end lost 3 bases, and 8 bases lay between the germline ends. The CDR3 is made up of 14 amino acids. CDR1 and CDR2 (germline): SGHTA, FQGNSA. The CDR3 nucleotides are TGTGCCAGCAGCTTGATAGTACACACCGGGGAGCTGTTTTTT. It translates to CASSLIVHTGELFF.

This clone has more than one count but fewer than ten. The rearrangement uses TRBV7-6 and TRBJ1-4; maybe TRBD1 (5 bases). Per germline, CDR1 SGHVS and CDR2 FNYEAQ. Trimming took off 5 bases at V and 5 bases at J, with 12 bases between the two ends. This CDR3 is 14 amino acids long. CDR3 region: CASSGDSINEKLFF. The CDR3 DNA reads TGTGCCAGCAGCGGGGACTCAATAAATGAAAAACTGTTTTTT.

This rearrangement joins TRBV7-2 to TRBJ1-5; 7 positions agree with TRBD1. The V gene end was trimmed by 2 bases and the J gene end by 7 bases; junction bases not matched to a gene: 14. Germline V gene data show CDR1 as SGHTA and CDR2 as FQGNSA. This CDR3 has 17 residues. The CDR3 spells CASSLQGPTGARQPQHF. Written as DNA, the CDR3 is TGTGCCAGCAGCTTACAAGGACCCACAGGGGCTAGGCAGCCCCAGCATTTT.

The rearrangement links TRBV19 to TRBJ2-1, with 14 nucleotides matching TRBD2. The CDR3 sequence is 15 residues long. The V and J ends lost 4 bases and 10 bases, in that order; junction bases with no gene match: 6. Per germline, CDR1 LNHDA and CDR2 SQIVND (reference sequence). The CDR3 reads CASSKGTSGRGEQFF. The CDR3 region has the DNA TGTGCCAGTAGTAAAGGGACTAGCGGGAGAGGCGAGCAGTTCTTC.

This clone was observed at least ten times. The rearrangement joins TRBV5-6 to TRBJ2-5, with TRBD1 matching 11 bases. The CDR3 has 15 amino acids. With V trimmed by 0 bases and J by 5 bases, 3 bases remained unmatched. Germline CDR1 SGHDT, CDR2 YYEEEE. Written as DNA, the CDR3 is TGTGCCAGCAGCTTGGGGGACAGGGGGGTGGAGACCCAGTACTTC. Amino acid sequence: CASSLGDRGVETQYF.

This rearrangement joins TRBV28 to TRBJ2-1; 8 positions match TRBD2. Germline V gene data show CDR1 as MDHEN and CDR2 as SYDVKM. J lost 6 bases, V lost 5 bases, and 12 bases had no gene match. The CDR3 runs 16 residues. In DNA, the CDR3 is TGTGCCAGCAGTCTCCCGGTAGCGGGAACGCGCAATGAGCAGTTCTTC. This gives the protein CASSLPVAGTRNEQFF.

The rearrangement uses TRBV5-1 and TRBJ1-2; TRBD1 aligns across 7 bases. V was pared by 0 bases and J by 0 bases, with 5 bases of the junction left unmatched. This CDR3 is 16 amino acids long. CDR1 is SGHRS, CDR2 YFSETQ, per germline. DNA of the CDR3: TGCGCCAGCAGCTTGGCTCCAGGGACAGCTAACTATGGCTACACCTTC. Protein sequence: CASSLAPGTANYGYTF.

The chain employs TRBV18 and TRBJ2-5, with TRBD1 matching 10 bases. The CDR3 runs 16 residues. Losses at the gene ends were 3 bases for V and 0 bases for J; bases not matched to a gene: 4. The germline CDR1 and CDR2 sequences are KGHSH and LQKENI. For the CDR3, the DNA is TGTGCCAGCTCACCGAAGGGACAGGGGTACCAAGAGACCCAGTACTTC. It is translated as CASSPKGQGYQETQYF.

CDR3 DNA sequence: TGTGCCAGCAGTCGCCAAGAGACCCAGTACTTC. Translating it yields CASSRQETQYF. The chain couples TRBV7-6 to TRBJ2-5; D not certain. V was clipped by 6 bases and J by 1 base, with 3 bases between them. The length of the CDR3 is 11 residues. Germline CDR1 is SGHVS and CDR2 is FNYEAQ.

The CDR3 DNA is TGTGCCAGCAGCTTAGCCGAGAGCTCTGGAAACACCATATATTTT. Translating it yields CASSLAESSGNTIYF. The chain recombines TRBV7-9 with TRBJ1-3; D gene unclear. The CDR3 has 15 residues. Germline V gene lookup returns CDR1 SEHNR and CDR2 FQNEAQ (reference sequence). The V end lost 0 bases, the J end lost 0 bases, and 6 bases lay between the germline ends.

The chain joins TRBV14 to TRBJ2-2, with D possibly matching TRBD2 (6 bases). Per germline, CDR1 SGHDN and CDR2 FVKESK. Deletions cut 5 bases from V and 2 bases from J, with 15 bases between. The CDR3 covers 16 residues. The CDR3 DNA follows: TGTGCCAGCAGCTATATGGCGGGATATAACACCGGGGAGCTGTTTTTT. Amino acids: CASSYMAGYNTGELFF.

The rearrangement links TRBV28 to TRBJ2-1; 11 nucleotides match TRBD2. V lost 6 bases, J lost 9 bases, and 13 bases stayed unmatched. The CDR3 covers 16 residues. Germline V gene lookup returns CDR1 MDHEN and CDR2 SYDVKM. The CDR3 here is CASRHRLFSGRVEQFF. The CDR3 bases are TGTGCCAGCAGGCATCGACTATTTAGCGGGAGGGTTGAGCAGTTCTTC.

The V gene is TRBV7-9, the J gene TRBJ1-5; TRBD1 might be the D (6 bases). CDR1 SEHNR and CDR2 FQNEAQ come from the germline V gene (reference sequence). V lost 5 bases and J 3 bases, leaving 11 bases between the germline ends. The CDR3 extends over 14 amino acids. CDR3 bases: TGTGCCAGCAGCGGGGACATCAACAATCAGCCCCAGCATTTT. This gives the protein CASSGDINNQPQHF. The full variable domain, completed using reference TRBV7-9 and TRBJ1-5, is DTGVSQNPRHKITKRGQNVTFRCDPISEHNRLYWYRQTLGQGPEFLTYFQNEAQLEKSRLLSDRFSAERPKGSFSTLEIQRTEQGDSAMYLCASSGDINNQPQHFGDGTRLSIL.

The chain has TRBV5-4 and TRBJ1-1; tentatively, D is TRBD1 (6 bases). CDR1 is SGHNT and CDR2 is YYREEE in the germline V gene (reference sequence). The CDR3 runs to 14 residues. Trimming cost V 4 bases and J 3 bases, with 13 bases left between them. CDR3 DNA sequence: TGTGCCAGCAGCATAGACAGGAGAGACACTGAAGCTTTCTTT. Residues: CASSIDRRDTEAFF.

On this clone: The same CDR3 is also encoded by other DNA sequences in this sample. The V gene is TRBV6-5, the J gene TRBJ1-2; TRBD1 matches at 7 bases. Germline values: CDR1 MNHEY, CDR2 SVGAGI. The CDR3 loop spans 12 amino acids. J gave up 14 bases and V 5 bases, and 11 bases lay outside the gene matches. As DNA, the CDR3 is TGTGCCAGCAGTCCCCGAGACAGGGCTTGTACCTTC. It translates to CASSPRDRACTF.